These 30 T cell receptor beta chains share one sample of origin, sequenced in a study of CD8 T cells in Susac syndrome. Random hexamers were used to reverse transcribe about 0.45 to 1 ug of RNA. TCRdb recomputed calls from the immunoSEQ multiplex PCR reads with MiXCR, one row per CDR3 protein. The table shows around 99,000 distinct CDR3 sequences, with around 95% occurring only once. The source material was CD4+ T cells from PBMCs. These receptors were taken from a human donor in good health.

This chain joins TRBV2 and TRBJ2-1; 7 bases agree with TRBD2. Germline CDR1 is SNHLY and CDR2 is FYNNEI. Unmatched junction bases numbered 6, after V lost 5 bases and J lost 8 bases. The CDR3 extends over 13 amino acids. In nucleotides, the CDR3 is TGTGCCAGCAGTTCCGGGACTAACGATGAGCAGTTCTTC. Its protein product is CASSSGTNDEQFF.

The V gene is TRBV5-1, the J gene TRBJ2-7; 9 nucleotides agree with TRBD2. Trimming took 4 bases from V and 5 from J; bases not matched to a gene: 10. The CDR3 is 15 amino acids. Germline assignment: CDR1 SGHRS and CDR2 YFSETQ. CDR3: CASSNPGTSTHEQYF. The CDR3 coding sequence is TGCGCCAGCAGCAACCCCGGGACTAGCACCCACGAGCAGTACTTC. Using reference TRBV5-1 and TRBJ2-7 for the parts outside the CDR3, the full variable domain is KAGVTQTPRYLIKTRGQQVTLSCSPISGHRSVSWYQQTPGQGLQFLFEYFSETQRNKGNFPGRFSGRQFSNSRSEMNVSTLELGDSALYLCASSNPGTSTHEQYFGPGTRLTVT.

The J gene is TRBJ2-7, the V gene TRBV11-2, with TRBD2 identical over 13 bases. After removal of 5 bases from V and 0 bases from J, the junction contained 16 bases not matched to a gene. CDR1 and CDR2 from the germline V gene are SGHAT and FQNNGV. The CDR3 loop spans 20 amino acids. The CDR3 DNA reads as TGTGCCAGCAGCCCTAGGAACCTGGGACTAGCGGGACTGAGCTCCTACGAGCAGTACTTC. This gives the protein CASSPRNLGLAGLSSYEQYF.

The gene calls are TRBV29-1 and TRBJ2-7; D is possibly TRBD1 (5 bases). The germline gives CDR1 SQVTM, CDR2 ANQGSEA. There are 11 residues in the CDR3. V shed 7 bases and J shed 1 base, with 8 bases lying between them. The CDR3 loop reads CSAGHSYEQYF. The CDR3 bases are TGCAGCGCTGGACATTCCTACGAGCAGTACTTC.

The V gene is TRBV5-1, the J gene TRBJ1-3; no clear D. This CDR3 is built from 16 residues. CDR1 is SGHRS and CDR2 is YFSETQ in the germline V gene. Trimming pared 4 bases from V and 0 bases from J, leaving 14 bases between. The CDR3 coding sequence is TGCGCCAGCAGCACCGGACCGCGCGCCTCTGGAAACACCATATATTTT. This encodes CASSTGPRASGNTIYF.

The chain links TRBV25-1 to TRBJ2-2, with D possibly being TRBD1 or TRBD2 (5 bases each). Germline V gene data show CDR1 as MGHDK and CDR2 as SYGVNS. The CDR3 contains 15 residues. V lost 3 bases, J lost 3 bases, and 11 bases lay in between. CDR3 sequence: CASSDVRGHTGELFF. CDR3 DNA: TGTGCCAGCAGTGATGTGAGGGGACACACCGGGGAGCTGTTTTTT.

The rearrangement links TRBV12-3 or TRBV12-4 to TRBJ1-1; D is unclear. V shed 3 bases and J shed 0 bases, with 8 bases lying between them. There are 14 residues in the CDR3. CDR3 sequence reads: CASSFMLVNTEAFF. CDR3 bases: TGTGCCAGCAGTTTTATGTTAGTGAACACTGAAGCTTTCTTT.

The gene calls are TRBV27 and TRBJ2-2; TRBD2 matches at 11 bases. This CDR3 spans 16 amino acids. Germline-derived CDR1 and CDR2 are MNHEY and SMNVEV (reference sequence). V lost 6 bases, J lost 7 bases, and 10 bases stayed unmatched. CDR3 loop: CASRGPGLAARGELFF. The CDR3 coding sequence is TGTGCCAGCAGAGGTCCGGGACTAGCGGCTCGCGGGGAGCTGTTTTTT.

This rearrangement joins TRBV7-2 to TRBJ2-7; D is uncertain. Trimming shortened V by 3 bases and J by 6 bases, and 6 bases separated the two germline ends. Germline V lookup: CDR1 SGHTA, CDR2 FQGNSA. This CDR3 has 11 residues. CDR3 sequence: CASSFNSEQYF. DNA of the CDR3: TGTGCCAGCAGCTTCAACAGCGAGCAGTACTTC.

The chain has TRBV5-6 and TRBJ2-3; TRBD2 agrees at 11 bases. V was pared by 1 base and J by 0 bases, with 7 bases of the junction left unmatched. The germline gives CDR1 SGHDT, CDR2 YYEEEE. The CDR3 covers 18 residues. The CDR3 reads CASSLRTSGGSSTDTQYF. The CDR3, as DNA: TGTGCCAGCAGCTTGAGAACTAGCGGGGGTTCTAGCACAGATACGCAGTATTTT.

The gene calls are TRBV29-1 and TRBJ1-2, with unresolved D. Germline lookup yields CDR1 SQVTM and CDR2 ANQGSEA. The CDR3 extends over 12 amino acids. V was shortened by 7 bases and J by 5 bases, with 14 bases between the two germline ends. The CDR3 region has the DNA TGCAGCGCTATACACGACGGTTATGGCTACACCTTC. This sequence encodes CSAIHDGYGYTF.

The chain uses TRBV3-1 and TRBJ2-5, with 8 bases matching TRBD1. The CDR3 extends over 14 amino acids. V gave up 4 bases and J gave up 5 bases; unmatched junction bases: 6. Germline CDR1 and CDR2: LGHDT and YNNKEL (reference sequence). The CDR3 loop is CASSLVDRVETQYF. The DNA for the CDR3 is TGTGCCAGCAGCCTCGTGGACAGGGTGGAGACCCAGTACTTC.

The CDR3 loop is CASSSTDRPLSGANVLTF. In nucleotides, the CDR3 is TGTGCCAGCAGTTCTACTGACAGACCCCTCTCTGGGGCCAACGTCCTGACTTTC. This sequence joins TRBV27 and TRBJ2-6, with D maybe TRBD1 (5 bases). This CDR3 contains 18 residues. Germline CDR1 and CDR2: MNHEY and SMNVEV (reference sequence). V shed 4 bases and J shed 0 bases, with 16 bases lying between them.

V usage is TRBV19 and J usage is TRBJ1-4; no definite D call. V was trimmed by 9 bases and J by 7 bases, leaving 18 bases between them. Germline assignment: CDR1 LNHDA and CDR2 SQIVND (reference sequence). This CDR3 spans 14 amino acids. This chain's CDR3 is CASPYPRRSEKLFF. DNA for the CDR3: TGTGCCAGCCCTTACCCACGGAGGAGTGAAAAACTGTTTTTT.

The rearrangement uses TRBV6-2 or TRBV6-3 and TRBJ2-5, with 13 bases that match TRBD2. Germline loops: CDR1 MNHEY, CDR2 SVGEGT. Trimming removed 4 bases from V and 2 bases from J; junction bases left unmatched: 1. This CDR3 contains 15 residues. CDR3 protein: CASSWTSGSQETQYF. CDR3 DNA sequence: TGTGCCAGCAGTTGGACTAGCGGGAGTCAAGAGACCCAGTACTTC.

The chain uses TRBV7-2 and TRBJ1-1; D uncertain. V was cut by 4 bases and J by 4 bases, with 10 bases left in between. The length of the CDR3 is 13 residues. Germline values: CDR1 SGHTA, CDR2 FQGNSA. CDR3: CASSSAGSTEAFF. In DNA, the CDR3 is TGTGCCAGCAGCTCTGCAGGTTCCACTGAAGCTTTCTTT.

V is TRBV4-3 and J is TRBJ2-5; 7 bases fit TRBD2. The germline gives CDR1 LGHNA, CDR2 YSLEER. Trimming cost V 2 bases and J 3 bases; bases outside gene matches: 9. The CDR3 loop spans 16 amino acids. CDR3 DNA: TGCGCCAGCAGCCAAAGGGGAAATCGGGGGGAAGAGACCCAGTACTTC. Translation: CASSQRGNRGEETQYF.

This sequence joins TRBV12-3 or TRBV12-4 and TRBJ2-6; TRBD1 is a possible D gene (5 bases). Trimming removed 5 bases from V and 0 bases from J, with 8 bases in between. The CDR3 covers 15 residues. CDR3 residues: CASSLTGSGANVLTF. The DNA of the CDR3 is TGTGCCAGCAGTCTTACAGGCTCTGGGGCCAACGTCCTGACTTTC.

The CDR3 DNA follows: TGTGCCAGCAGCGTAGCTACTGTATGGGGGGCCCCTGGGGCCAACGTCCTGACTTTC. It yields the protein CASSVATVWGAPGANVLTF. This sequence joins TRBV9 and TRBJ2-6, with D perhaps TRBD1 or TRBD2 (6 bases each). This CDR3 has 19 amino acids. The V end lost 0 bases, the J end lost 2 bases, and 18 bases lay between the germline ends. Germline V gene data show CDR1 as SGDLS and CDR2 as YYNGEE. The full variable domain, in which reference TRBV9 and TRBJ2-6 provide the parts outside the CDR3, is DSGVTQTPKHLITATGQRVTLRCSPRSGDLSVYWYQQSLDQGLQFLIQYYNGEERAKGNILERFSAQQFPDLHSELNLSSLELGDSALYFCASSVATVWGAPGANVLTFGAGSRLTVL.

V gene TRBV7-9 combines with J gene TRBJ2-1, with D unclear. Between the trimmed V and J ends, which lost 5 bases and 6 bases, there was a span of 11 bases. The germline CDR1 and CDR2 sequences are SEHNR and FQNEAQ (reference sequence). CDR3 length: 13 residues. In DNA form, the CDR3 reads TGTGCCAGCAGCACCACTTCAGTCAATGAGCAGTTCTTC. The encoded protein is CASSTTSVNEQFF.

The V call is TRBV11-2, the J call TRBJ2-3; D is possibly TRBD2 (5 bases). The germline CDR1 and CDR2 sequences are SGHAT and FQNNGV. V lost 2 bases and J lost 2, with 11 bases in between. The CDR3 loop spans 15 amino acids. Here the CDR3 reads CASSLSRGNTDTQYF. CDR3 DNA sequence: TGTGCCAGCAGCTTAAGCCGGGGAAACACAGATACGCAGTATTTT.

A single count supports this clonotype. In nucleotides, the CDR3 is TGCGCCAGCAGCGGTAGCGGGACTCGAGAGACCCAGTACTTC. It specifies CASSGSGTRETQYF. V gene TRBV5-1 combines with J gene TRBJ2-5; 8 nucleotides align to TRBD2. The length of the CDR3 is 14 residues. Looked up from germline, CDR1 is SGHRS and CDR2 is YFSETQ. Trimming took 4 bases from V and 4 from J; bases not matched to a gene: 6.

The V and J genes are TRBV19 and TRBJ1-2; a possible D gene is TRBD1 (5 bases). Germline loops: CDR1 LNHDA, CDR2 SQIVND (reference sequence). The V end was cut by 9 bases, the J end by 4 bases, with 18 bases between. CDR3 length equals 14 residues. Here the CDR3 DNA reads TGTGCCAGCGATTCCGGGACGGGAGGCTATGGCTACACCTTC. It specifies CASDSGTGGYGYTF.

The chain recombines TRBV29-1 with TRBJ2-7; 7 bases are a match to TRBD2. This CDR3 contains 12 residues. The V gene end was trimmed by 8 bases and the J gene end by 3 bases; junction bases not matched to a gene: 7. Germline CDR1 and CDR2: SQVTM and ANQGSEA. The CDR3 sequence is CSTSGANYEQYF. CDR3 in DNA: TGCAGCACAAGCGGGGCCAACTACGAGCAGTACTTC.

The chain recombines TRBV7-9 with TRBJ1-1, with D possibly TRBD1 on 5 matching bases. The length of the CDR3 is 15 residues. Trimming shortened V by 5 bases and J by 1 base, and 14 bases separated the two germline ends. CDR1 is SEHNR and CDR2 is FQNEAQ in the germline V gene (reference sequence). The CDR3 here is CASSGGTGGNTEAFF. CDR3 sequence (DNA): TGTGCCAGCAGCGGCGGGACGGGAGGGAACACTGAAGCTTTCTTT.

The chain recombines TRBV2 with TRBJ1-4; TRBD1 is a possible D gene (5 bases). This CDR3 comprises 15 residues. The ends were cut back, 4 bases at V and 4 bases at J, with 13 bases in the middle. The germline V gene encodes CDR1 SNHLY and CDR2 FYNNEI. The DNA of the CDR3 is TGTGCCAGCAGTGCTTCCGGGACCCTTAATGAAAAACTGTTTTTT. It yields the protein CASSASGTLNEKLFF.

This chain connects TRBV20-1 to TRBJ1-4; D is perhaps TRBD1 (5 bases). Germline V gene lookup returns CDR1 DFQATT and CDR2 SNEGSKA (reference sequence). V lost 0 bases to trimming and J lost 7 bases, with 9 bases between them. This CDR3 contains 13 residues. The CDR3 here is CSAREGRGEKLFF. DNA for the CDR3: TGCAGTGCTAGAGAGGGGCGCGGTGAAAAACTGTTTTTT.

V usage is TRBV7-3 and J usage is TRBJ2-3; tentatively, D is TRBD1 or TRBD2 (5 bases each). V was trimmed by 3 bases and J by 2 bases, leaving 21 bases between them. Germline loops: CDR1 SGHTA, CDR2 FQGTGA. CDR3 length: 18 amino acids. In nucleotides, the CDR3 is TGTGCCAGCAGCTTCCTTCCGGGACCCAAGATTATCACAGATACGCAGTATTTT. It specifies CASSFLPGPKIITDTQYF.

This clonotype turned up a few times. The V and J genes are TRBV7-2 and TRBJ2-7; 7 nucleotides match TRBD2. The V gene's germline CDR1 is SGHTA and CDR2 FQGNSA. The CDR3 contains 15 residues. V gave up 0 bases and J gave up 2 bases; unmatched junction bases: 4. The CDR3 nucleotides read TGTGCCAGCAGCTTAGCAACGGGGGGAACCTACGAGCAGTACTTC. Residues: CASSLATGGTYEQYF. Looking up the rest from reference TRBV7-2 and TRBJ2-7 gives the full variable domain: GAGVSQSPSNKVTEKGKDVELRCDPISGHTALYWYRQSLGQGLEFLIYFQGNSAPDKSGLPSDRFSAERTGGSVSTLTIQRTQQEDSAVYLCASSLATGGTYEQYFGPGTRLTVT.

The V gene is TRBV12-3 or TRBV12-4, the J gene TRBJ1-5; unclear D gene. The length of the CDR3 is 14 residues. Trimming pared 5 bases from V and 0 bases from J, leaving 8 bases between. The CDR3 region is CASSQDYSNQPQHF. CDR3 nucleotides: TGTGCCAGCAGTCAGGATTATAGCAATCAGCCCCAGCATTTT.